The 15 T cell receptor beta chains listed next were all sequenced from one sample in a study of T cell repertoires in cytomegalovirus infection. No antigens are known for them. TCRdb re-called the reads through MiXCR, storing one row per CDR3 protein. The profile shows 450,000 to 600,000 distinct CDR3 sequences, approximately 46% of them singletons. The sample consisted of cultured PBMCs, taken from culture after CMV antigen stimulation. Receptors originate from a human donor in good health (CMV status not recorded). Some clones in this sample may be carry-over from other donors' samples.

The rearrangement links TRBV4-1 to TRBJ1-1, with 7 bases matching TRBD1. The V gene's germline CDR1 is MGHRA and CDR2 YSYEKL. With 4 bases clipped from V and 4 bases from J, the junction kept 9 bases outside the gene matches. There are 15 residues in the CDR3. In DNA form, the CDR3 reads TGCGCCAGCAGCCCTCCCGACAGGGCCAGCACTGAAGCTTTCTTT. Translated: CASSPPDRASTEAFF.

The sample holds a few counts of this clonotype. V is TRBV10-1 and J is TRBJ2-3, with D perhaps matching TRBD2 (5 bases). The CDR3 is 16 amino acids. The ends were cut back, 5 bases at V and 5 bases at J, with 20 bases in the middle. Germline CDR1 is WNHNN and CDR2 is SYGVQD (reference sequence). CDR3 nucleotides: TGCGCCAGCAGTTTGAACATCGGCAGCGGCGGAGATACGCAGTATTTT. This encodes CASSLNIGSGGDTQYF.

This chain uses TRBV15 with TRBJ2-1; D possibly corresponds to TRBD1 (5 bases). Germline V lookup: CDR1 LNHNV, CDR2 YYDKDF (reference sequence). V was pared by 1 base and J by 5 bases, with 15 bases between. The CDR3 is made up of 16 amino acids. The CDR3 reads CATSRVVRVGDNEQFF. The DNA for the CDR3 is TGTGCCACCAGCAGAGTGGTCAGGGTTGGAGACAATGAGCAGTTCTTC. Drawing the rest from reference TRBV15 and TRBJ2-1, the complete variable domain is DAMVIQNPRYQVTQFGKPVTLSCSQTLNHNVMYWYQQKSSQAPKLLFHYYDKDFNNEADTPDNFQSRRPNTSFCFLDIRSPGLGDTAMYLCATSRVVRVGDNEQFFGPGTRLTVL.

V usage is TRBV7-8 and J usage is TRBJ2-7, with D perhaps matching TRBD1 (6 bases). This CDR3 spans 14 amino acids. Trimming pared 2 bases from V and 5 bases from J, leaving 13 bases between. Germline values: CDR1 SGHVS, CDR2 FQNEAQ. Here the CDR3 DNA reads TGTGCCAGCAGCTTAAATGTGGGACACCACGAGCAGTACTTC. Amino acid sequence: CASSLNVGHHEQYF. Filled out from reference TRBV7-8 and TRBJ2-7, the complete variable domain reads GAGVSQSPRYKVAKRGQDVALRCDPISGHVSLFWYQQALGQGPEFLTYFQNEAQLDKSGLPSDRFFAERPEGSVSTLKIQRTQQEDSAVYLCASSLNVGHHEQYFGPGTRLTVT.

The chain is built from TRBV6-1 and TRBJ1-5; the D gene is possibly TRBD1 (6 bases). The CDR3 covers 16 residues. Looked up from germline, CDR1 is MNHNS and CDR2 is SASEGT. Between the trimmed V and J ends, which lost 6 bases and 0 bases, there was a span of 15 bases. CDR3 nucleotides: TGTGCCAGCAGACTCGCGGGGGCCTATAGCAATCAGCCCCAGCATTTT. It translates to CASRLAGAYSNQPQHF.

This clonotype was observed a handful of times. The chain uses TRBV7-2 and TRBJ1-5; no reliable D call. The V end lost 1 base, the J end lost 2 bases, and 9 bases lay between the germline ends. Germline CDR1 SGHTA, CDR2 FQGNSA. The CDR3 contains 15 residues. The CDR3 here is CASSLGDIGNQPQHF. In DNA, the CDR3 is TGTGCCAGCAGCTTAGGGGATATTGGCAATCAGCCCCAGCATTTT.

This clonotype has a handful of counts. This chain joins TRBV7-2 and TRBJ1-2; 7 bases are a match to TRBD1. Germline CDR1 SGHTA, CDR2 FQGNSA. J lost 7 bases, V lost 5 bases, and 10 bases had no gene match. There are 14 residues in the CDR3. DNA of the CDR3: TGTGCCAGCAGCGTACAGGGGACCCAACGTGGCTACACCTTC. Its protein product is CASSVQGTQRGYTF.

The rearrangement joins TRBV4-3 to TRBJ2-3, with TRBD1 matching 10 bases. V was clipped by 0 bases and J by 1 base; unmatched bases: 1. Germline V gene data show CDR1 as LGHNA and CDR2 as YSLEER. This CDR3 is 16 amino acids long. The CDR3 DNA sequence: TGCGCCAGCAGCCAAGATGGGACAGGGGGCACAGATACGCAGTATTTT. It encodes CASSQDGTGGTDTQYF.

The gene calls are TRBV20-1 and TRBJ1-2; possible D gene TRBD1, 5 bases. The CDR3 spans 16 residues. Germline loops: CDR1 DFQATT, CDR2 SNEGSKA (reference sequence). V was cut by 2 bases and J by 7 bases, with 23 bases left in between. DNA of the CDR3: TGCAGTGCTAGATTGGGGACGTCAGGGATGGTTGCTGGCTACACCTTC. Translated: CSARLGTSGMVAGYTF.

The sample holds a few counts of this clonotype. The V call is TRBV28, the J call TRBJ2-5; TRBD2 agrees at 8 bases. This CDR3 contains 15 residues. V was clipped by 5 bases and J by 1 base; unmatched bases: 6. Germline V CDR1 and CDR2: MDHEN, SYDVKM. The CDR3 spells CASSVAGGRQETQYF. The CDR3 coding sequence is TGTGCCAGCAGTGTGGCGGGGGGACGCCAAGAGACCCAGTACTTC.

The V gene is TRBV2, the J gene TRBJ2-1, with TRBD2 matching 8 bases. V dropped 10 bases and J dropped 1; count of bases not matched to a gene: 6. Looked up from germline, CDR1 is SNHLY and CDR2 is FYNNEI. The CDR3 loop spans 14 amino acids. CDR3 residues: CATSGGWSYNEQFF. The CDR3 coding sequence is TGTGCCACCTCGGGGGGGTGGTCCTACAATGAGCAGTTCTTC. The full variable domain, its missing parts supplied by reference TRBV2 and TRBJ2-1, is EPEVTQTPSHQVTQMGQEVILRCVPISNHLYFYWYRQILGQKVEFLVSFYNNEISEKSEIFDDQFSVERPDGSNFTLKIRSTKLEDSAMYFCATSGGWSYNEQFFGPGTRLTVL.

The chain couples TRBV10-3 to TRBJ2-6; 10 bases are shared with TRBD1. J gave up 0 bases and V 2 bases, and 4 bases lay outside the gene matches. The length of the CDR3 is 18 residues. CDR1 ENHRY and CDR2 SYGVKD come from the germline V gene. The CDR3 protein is CAISEGTGDGSGANVLTF. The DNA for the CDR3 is TGTGCCATCAGTGAGGGGACAGGGGACGGCTCTGGGGCCAACGTCCTGACTTTC.

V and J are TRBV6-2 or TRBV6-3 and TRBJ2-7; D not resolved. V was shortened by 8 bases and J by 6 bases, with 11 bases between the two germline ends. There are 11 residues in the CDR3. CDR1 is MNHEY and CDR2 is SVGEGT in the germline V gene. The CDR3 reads CASASSTEQYF. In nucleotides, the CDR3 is TGTGCCAGCGCATCCTCCACCGAGCAGTACTTC.

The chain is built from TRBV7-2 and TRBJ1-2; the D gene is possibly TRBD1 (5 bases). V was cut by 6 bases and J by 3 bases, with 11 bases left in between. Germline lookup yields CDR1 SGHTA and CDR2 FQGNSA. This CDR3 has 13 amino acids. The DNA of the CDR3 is TGTGCCAGCAGTCTTGACAGATACTATGGCTACACCTTC. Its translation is CASSLDRYYGYTF.

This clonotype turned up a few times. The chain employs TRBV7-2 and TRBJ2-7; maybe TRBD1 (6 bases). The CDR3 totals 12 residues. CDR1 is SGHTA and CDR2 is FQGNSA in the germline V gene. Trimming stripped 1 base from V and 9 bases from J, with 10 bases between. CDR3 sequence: CASSLGDRRQYF. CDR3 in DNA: TGTGCCAGCAGCTTAGGAGACAGGAGGCAGTACTTC.